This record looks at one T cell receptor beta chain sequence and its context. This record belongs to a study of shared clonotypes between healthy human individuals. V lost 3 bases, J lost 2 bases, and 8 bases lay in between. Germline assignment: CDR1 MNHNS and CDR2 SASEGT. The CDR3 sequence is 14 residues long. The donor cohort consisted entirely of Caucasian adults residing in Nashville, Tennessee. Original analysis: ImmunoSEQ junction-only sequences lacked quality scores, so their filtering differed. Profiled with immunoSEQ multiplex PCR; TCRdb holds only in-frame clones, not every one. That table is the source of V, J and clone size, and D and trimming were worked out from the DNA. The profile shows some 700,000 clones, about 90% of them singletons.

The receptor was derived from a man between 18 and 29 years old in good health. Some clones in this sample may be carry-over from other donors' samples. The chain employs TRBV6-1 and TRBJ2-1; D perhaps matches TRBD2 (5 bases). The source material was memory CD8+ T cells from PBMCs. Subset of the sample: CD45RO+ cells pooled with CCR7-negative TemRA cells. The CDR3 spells CASSDWETYNEQFF. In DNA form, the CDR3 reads TGTGCCAGCAGTGATTGGGAGACCTACAATGAGCAGTTCTTC.